These 25 T cell receptor beta chains share one sample of origin, sequenced in a study of Graves' ophthalmopathy and Graves' hyperthyroidism. RNA transcripts were the template, and TCR beta CDR3 regions were amplified from them. RT-PCR with HTBI primers came first, then second-round multiplex PCR. TCRdb re-called the multiplex PCR reads with MiXCR, one entry per CDR3 protein. The sample consists of around 1,200,000 distinct CDR3 sequences, about 40% of them appearing once. The source material was peripheral blood or thyroid tissue (not recorded which). The receptors here all came from an adult man with Graves' hyperthyroidism.

This clonotype was recorded a few times. The rearrangement joins TRBV7-2 to TRBJ1-1; D remains ambiguous. Per germline, CDR1 SGHTA and CDR2 FQGNSA. V gave up 4 bases and J gave up 5 bases, with 14 bases separating them. This CDR3 region has 14 residues. The CDR3 DNA sequence: TGTGCCAGCAGCTCCCCTTTGGGAGTAACTGAAGCTTTCTTT. Its translation: CASSSPLGVTEAFF.

This clonotype came up many times. J is TRBJ2-7 and V is TRBV7-2; 7 positions agree with TRBD2. From germline, CDR1 is SGHTA and CDR2 FQGNSA. CDR3 length: 15 residues. V lost 5 bases to trimming and J lost 2 bases; unmatched junction nucleotides: 9. CDR3 residues: CASSRRRGDAYEQYF. CDR3 sequence (DNA): TGTGCCAGCAGCCGACGTCGGGGGGACGCCTACGAGCAGTACTTC. The variable domain in full, with the rest retrieved from reference TRBV7-2 and TRBJ2-7, is GAGVSQSPSNKVTEKGKDVELRCDPISGHTALYWYRQSLGQGLEFLIYFQGNSAPDKSGLPSDRFSAERTGGSVSTLTIQRTQQEDSAVYLCASSRRRGDAYEQYFGPGTRLTVT.

The chain carries TRBV7-3 and TRBJ2-5, with 8 bases fitting TRBD2. CDR1 and CDR2 (germline): SGHTA, FQGTGA. Losses at the gene ends were 3 bases for V and 3 bases for J; bases not matched to a gene: 3. The CDR3 sequence is 14 residues long. As DNA, the CDR3 is TGTGCCAGCAGCTTGGAACTAGCGGAAGAGACCCAGTACTTC. Encoded protein: CASSLELAEETQYF.

This clonotype was counted ten times or more. The genes are TRBV7-8 and TRBJ1-3; TRBD1 matches at 8 bases. This CDR3 is built from 19 residues. V shed 0 bases, J shed 0 bases, and the junction held 10 bases outside the gene matches. Germline V lookup: CDR1 SGHVS, CDR2 FQNEAQ. CDR3 sequence (DNA): TGTGCCAGCAGCTTAGCCAGAGCCGGACAGGGAGGCTCTGGAAACACCATATATTTT. It yields the protein CASSLARAGQGGSGNTIYF.

This clonotype was observed at least ten times. The rearrangement joins TRBV11-2 to TRBJ2-2, with D hard to call. V was pared by 7 bases and J by 1 base, with 13 bases between. Germline-derived CDR1 and CDR2 are SGHAT and FQNNGV. The CDR3 contains 15 residues. The CDR3 reads CASIQRDLNTGELFF. In DNA form, the CDR3 reads TGTGCCAGCATCCAAAGGGATTTGAACACCGGGGAGCTGTTTTTT. Complete variable domain (other parts from reference TRBV11-2 and TRBJ2-2): EAGVAQSPRYKIIEKRQSVAFWCNPISGHATLYWYQQILGQGPKLLIQFQNNGVVDDSQLPKDRFSAERLKGVDSTLKIQPAKLEDSAVYLCASIQRDLNTGELFFGEGSRLTVL.

Ten or more counts support this clonotype. J is TRBJ1-3 and V is TRBV7-8; a weak D match, TRBD1 (5 bases). The germline gives CDR1 SGHVS, CDR2 FQNEAQ. Trimming took 5 bases from V and 4 from J, leaving 15 bases between them. The CDR3 contains 15 residues. As DNA, the CDR3 is TGTGCCAGCAGCCCAAATCAGGGTAGAGGAAACACCATATATTTT. This translates into CASSPNQGRGNTIYF.

This clonotype was recorded at least ten times. The CDR3 protein is CASRPMGQVNLNTEAFF. The CDR3 DNA follows: TGTGCCAGCCGACCGATGGGGCAGGTTAATCTGAACACTGAAGCTTTCTTT. This rearrangement joins TRBV25-1 to TRBJ1-1, with D possibly matching TRBD1 (5 bases). Trimming pared 8 bases from V and 0 bases from J, leaving 22 bases between. Germline lookup yields CDR1 MGHDK and CDR2 SYGVNS. This CDR3 has 17 residues.

This clonotype came up many times. This sequence joins TRBV9 and TRBJ2-7, with D hard to call. From germline, CDR1 is SGDLS and CDR2 YYNGEE. This CDR3 is 14 amino acids long. V lost 2 bases and J lost 2, with 11 bases in between. This CDR3 reads CASSVSGNPYEQYF. In DNA, the CDR3 is TGTGCCAGCAGCGTGTCGGGTAACCCCTACGAGCAGTACTTC.

The chain links TRBV28 to TRBJ2-7; 9 bases align to TRBD1. Germline CDR1 is MDHEN and CDR2 is SYDVKM. V dropped 3 bases and J dropped 6; count of bases not matched to a gene: 9. This CDR3 region has 15 residues. CDR3 loop: CASSFRGQGVSEQYF. CDR3 nucleotide sequence: TGTGCCAGCAGTTTCAGGGGACAGGGCGTCTCCGAGCAGTACTTC.

A few counts support this clonotype. J is TRBJ1-5 and V is TRBV10-2; D unclear. Germline loops: CDR1 WSHSY, CDR2 SAAADI. V was shortened by 2 bases and J by 7 bases, with 6 bases between the two germline ends. The CDR3 has 12 residues. The CDR3 is CASSENRQPQHF. CDR3 DNA: TGCGCCAGCAGTGAGAATAGGCAGCCCCAGCATTTT.

V is TRBV5-1 and J is TRBJ2-2; D remains ambiguous. The CDR3 totals 12 residues. Germline CDR1 is SGHRS and CDR2 is YFSETQ. V was trimmed by 1 base and J by 7 bases, leaving 5 bases between them. The CDR3 spells CASSLSDGELFF. The CDR3 region has the DNA TGCGCCAGCAGCTTGAGCGACGGGGAGCTGTTTTTT.

Ten or more counts support this clonotype. V usage is TRBV7-8 and J usage is TRBJ1-6; possible D gene TRBD1, 6 bases. This CDR3 contains 15 residues. Germline loops: CDR1 SGHVS, CDR2 FQNEAQ. V dropped 5 bases and J dropped 5 bases, with 13 bases sitting between them. Here the CDR3 DNA reads TGTGCCAGCAGCCCCCTCGACAGGAATAATTCACCCCTCCACTTT. Amino acids: CASSPLDRNNSPLHF.

The chain uses TRBV24-1 and TRBJ1-5; 12 bases match TRBD1. The germline CDR1 and CDR2 sequences are KGHDR and SFDVKD. The CDR3 has 14 residues. V shed 3 bases and J 14 bases; nucleotides not matched to a gene: 7. This CDR3 reads CATSDPGQGAHEHF. DNA for the CDR3: TGTGCCACCAGTGATCCGGGACAGGGGGCCCACGAGCATTTT.

V is TRBV6-5 and J is TRBJ2-2; no clear D. The V gene's germline CDR1 is MNHEY and CDR2 SVGAGI. The V gene lost 6 bases and the J gene lost 6 bases, with 14 bases spanning the gap. There are 14 residues in the CDR3. The CDR3 is CASSRSGGSGELFF. The CDR3 bases are TGTGCCAGCAGCCGTTCAGGTGGTTCCGGGGAGCTGTTTTTT.

In this sample, this clonotype turned up many times. The chain links TRBV7-9 to TRBJ2-5, with TRBD1 matching over 7 bases. Germline CDR1 and CDR2: SEHNR and FQNEAQ (reference sequence). The CDR3 has 13 residues. The J segment lost 4 bases and the V segment lost 5 bases, leaving 4 bases of the junction unmatched. The CDR3 sequence is CASSQGDAETQYF. The CDR3 region has the DNA TGTGCCAGCAGCCAGGGGGATGCAGAGACCCAGTACTTC.

This clonotype was counted only a few times. The chain recombines TRBV7-2 with TRBJ2-7; TRBD2 might be the D (5 bases). With 5 bases removed from V and 3 bases from J, the gap between germline ends came to 17 bases. The CDR3 is made up of 15 amino acids. In germline, CDR1 is SGHTA, CDR2 FQGNSA. CDR3 DNA: TGTGCCAGCAGCCAAGCCAGCGGAGGCCGCTACGAGCAGTACTTC. This translates into CASSQASGGRYEQYF.

This clonotype has a single count. The chain recombines TRBV7-9 with TRBJ1-6; 10 nucleotides line up with TRBD1. V dropped 5 bases and J dropped 7; count of bases not matched to a gene: 14. There are 18 residues in the CDR3. CDR1 and CDR2 from the germline V gene are SEHNR and FQNEAQ (reference sequence). CDR3 loop: CASSRYRARTGGNSPLHF. For the CDR3, the DNA is TGTGCCAGCAGCCGTTATCGGGCAAGGACAGGGGGAAATTCACCCCTCCACTTT.

This clonotype has at least ten counts. This chain joins TRBV29-1 and TRBJ2-7, with 10 bases fitting TRBD2. Germline trimming cut 7 bases from V and 3 bases from J; bases unmatched to any gene: 12. There are 15 residues in the CDR3. The V gene's germline CDR1 is SQVTM and CDR2 ANQGSEA. This CDR3 reads CSATSISGGLYEQYF. The CDR3 region has the DNA TGCAGCGCTACCTCAATTAGCGGGGGGCTCTACGAGCAGTACTTC.

Note on this clonotype: This may stem from a read error, because a much larger clone lies one nucleotide away. V and J are TRBV3-1 and TRBJ1-6; D remains ambiguous. Per the germline V gene, CDR1 is LGHDT and CDR2 is YNNKEL (reference sequence). Trimming took 3 bases from V and 7 from J, leaving 7 bases between them. The CDR3 runs 13 residues. The chain's CDR3 is CASSQGVNSPLHF. Here the CDR3 DNA reads TGTGCCAGCAGCCAGGGAGTGAATTCACCCCTCCACTTT.

The chain combines TRBV12-3 or TRBV12-4 with TRBJ2-7; the match to TRBD1 covers 9 bases. The J segment lost 6 bases and the V segment lost 3 bases, leaving 6 bases of the junction unmatched. This CDR3 comprises 14 residues. The CDR3 loop reads CASSFRQGDSEQYF. DNA of the CDR3: TGTGCCAGCAGTTTTAGACAGGGGGACAGCGAGCAGTACTTC.

This clonotype occurred a few times. The genes are TRBV28 and TRBJ2-2, with D unclear. Germline CDR1 is MDHEN and CDR2 is SYDVKM. The CDR3 spans 12 residues. The V gene lost 3 bases and the J gene lost 6 bases, with 5 bases spanning the gap. The chain's CDR3 is CASSFTPGELFF. The DNA for the CDR3 is TGTGCCAGCAGTTTTACTCCCGGGGAGCTGTTTTTT. Supplemented by reference TRBV28 and TRBJ2-2, the full variable domain reads DVKVTQSSRYLVKRTGEKVFLECVQDMDHENMFWYRQDPGLGLRLIYFSYDVKMKEKGDIPEGYSVSREKKERFSLILESASTNQTSMYLCASSFTPGELFFGEGSRLTVL.

The gene calls are TRBV7-9 and TRBJ2-5, with TRBD2 as a possible D gene (7 bases). The CDR3 loop spans 15 amino acids. Germline V gene data show CDR1 as SEHNR and CDR2 as FQNEAQ (reference sequence). V was trimmed by 7 bases and J by 1 base, leaving 16 bases between them. For the CDR3, the DNA is TGTGCCAGCACCCAGGGGAGGGGGACCCAAGAGACCCAGTACTTC. It codes for CASTQGRGTQETQYF. Full variable domain (missing parts from reference TRBV7-9 and TRBJ2-5): DTGVSQNPRHKITKRGQNVTFRCDPISEHNRLYWYRQTLGQGPEFLTYFQNEAQLEKSRLLSDRFSAERPKGSFSTLEIQRTEQGDSAMYLCASTQGRGTQETQYFGPGTRLLVL.

This clonotype was detected many times. The genes are TRBV11-2 and TRBJ2-5; D may be TRBD1 (5 bases). V was pared by 3 bases and J by 2 bases, with 16 bases between. Germline V gives CDR1 SGHAT, CDR2 FQNNGV. This CDR3 contains 16 residues. The CDR3 DNA is TGTGCCAGCAGCTTGGGTCAGGGATGGGCTCAAGAGACCCAGTACTTC. Translated: CASSLGQGWAQETQYF.

This clonotype was detected ten times or more. This chain connects TRBV6-1 to TRBJ2-5, with D perhaps being TRBD1 or TRBD2 (6 bases each). V lost 4 bases and J 3 bases, leaving 21 bases between the germline ends. The germline V gene has CDR1 MNHNS and CDR2 SASEGT. The CDR3 runs to 17 residues. The CDR3 DNA follows: TGTGCCAGCAGTGTACATGAAGCTAGAGGGGGGAAAGAGACCCAGTACTTC. It codes for CASSVHEARGGKETQYF.

The table lists this clonotype with many counts. This chain uses TRBV7-2 with TRBJ2-7; no definite D call. Trimming removed 4 bases at V and 4 bases at J, with 14 bases between. Germline-derived CDR1 and CDR2 are SGHTA and FQGNSA. The length of the CDR3 is 14 residues. In nucleotides, the CDR3 is TGTGCCAGCAGCTCCCGAGCTGACCAGTACGAGCAGTACTTC. This sequence encodes CASSSRADQYEQYF.